This T cell receptor beta chain was recorded in a study of T cells in tumors after PD-1 blockade. Study context: Daily vismodegib 150 mg continued in a subset of anti-PD-1-treated patients. Study-level findings and limits: About 41% of tumor TCR clonotypes were also found in blood.

Germline V gene data show CDR1 as KGHSH and CDR2 as LQKENI. Trimming pared 1 base from V and 2 bases from J, leaving 6 bases between. The CDR3 loop spans 15 amino acids. Genomic DNA template from tumor biopsies or peripheral blood, 616 ng to 6,004 ng input. Assay: immunoSEQ multiplex PCR; the TCRdb copy retains only in-frame clones and omits some. The table lists 45,000 to 60,000 clones, 75% to 80% of them singletons. Comments on this clone: Its antigen is undetermined.

The gene calls are TRBV18 and TRBJ2-6; possibly TRBD1 for D (6 bases). This TCR came from a human donor with basal cell carcinoma. The source material was PBMCs, sampled before anti-PD-1 treatment. CDR3 protein: CASSPQGAGANVLTF. The CDR3 bases are TGTGCCAGCTCACCACAGGGGGCTGGGGCCAACGTCCTGACTTTC. The whole variable domain, remainder taken from reference TRBV18 and TRBJ2-6, is NAGVMQNPRHLVRRRGQEARLRCSPMKGHSHVYWYRQLPEEGLKFMVYLQKENIIDESGMPKERFSAEFPKEGPSILRIQQVVRGDSAAYFCASSPQGAGANVLTFGAGSRLTVL.